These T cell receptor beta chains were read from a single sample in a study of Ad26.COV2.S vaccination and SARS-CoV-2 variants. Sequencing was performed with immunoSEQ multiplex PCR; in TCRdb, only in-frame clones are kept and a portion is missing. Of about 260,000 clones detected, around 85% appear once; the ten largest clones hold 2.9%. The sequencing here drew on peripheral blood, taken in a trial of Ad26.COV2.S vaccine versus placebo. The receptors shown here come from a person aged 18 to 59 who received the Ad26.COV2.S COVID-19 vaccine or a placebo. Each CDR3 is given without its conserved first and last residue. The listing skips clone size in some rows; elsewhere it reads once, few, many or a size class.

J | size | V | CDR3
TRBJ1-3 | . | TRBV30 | AWSVREWGGLSGNTIY
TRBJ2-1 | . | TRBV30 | AWRLAANEQF
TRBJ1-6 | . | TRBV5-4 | ASSIGQTYNSPLH
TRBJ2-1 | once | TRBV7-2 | ASRVAGSSYNEQF
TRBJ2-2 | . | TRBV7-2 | ASSPDRLWELF
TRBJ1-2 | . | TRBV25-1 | ASSKEFNYGYT
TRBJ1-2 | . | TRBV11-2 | ASSSDMINYGYT
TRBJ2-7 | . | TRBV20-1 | SASVRGAAYEQY
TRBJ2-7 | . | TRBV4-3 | ASSQGTSGGYEQY
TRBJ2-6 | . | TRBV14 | ASSRTMAAGANVLT
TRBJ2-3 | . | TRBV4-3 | ASGGSGDSTDTQY
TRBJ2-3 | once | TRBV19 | ASSSLSGGSDTQY
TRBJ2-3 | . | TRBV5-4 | ASSFGTDTQY
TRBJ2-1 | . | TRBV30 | AWGGQFNEQF
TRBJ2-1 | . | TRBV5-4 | ASSLRHVRAPYNEQF
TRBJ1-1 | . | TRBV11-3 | ASSATGILSDTEAF
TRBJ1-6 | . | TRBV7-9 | ASSLTGAGNSPLH
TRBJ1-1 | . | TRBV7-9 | ASSLMEGRGRTEAF
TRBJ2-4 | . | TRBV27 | ASSPDRGHGIQY
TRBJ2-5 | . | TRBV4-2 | ASSQSRSLQETQY
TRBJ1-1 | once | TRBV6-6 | ASTSWPGRGPEAF
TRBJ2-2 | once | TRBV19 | ASNGQGFGELF
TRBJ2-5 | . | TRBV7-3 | ASSFDRGETQY
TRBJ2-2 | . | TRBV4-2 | ASSQEIAGNTGELF
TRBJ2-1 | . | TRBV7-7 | ASSFDGGNYNEQF
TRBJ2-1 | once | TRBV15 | ATSGQPRGSYNEQF